The T cell receptor (beta chain) under discussion was sequenced for a study of T cell responses to AZD1222 COVID-19 vaccine. Looking at the study overall: Pooled together were second doses at about 4 or about 12 weeks. Findings and caveats of the study: Scientists sampled the repertoires only once the peak T cell response had passed. Donors in the cohort were predominantly white British and more often female, and clonal diversity was possibly underestimated. Seropositivity was recorded at baseline in only 6 or 7 AZD1222 recipients.

This clone appeared a single time. Its antigen remains unknown. V shed 3 bases and J 8 bases; nucleotides not matched to a gene: 12. CDR1 SGDLS and CDR2 YYNGEE come from the germline V gene. The CDR3 contains 16 residues. Libraries were prepared by immunoSEQ multiplex PCR; TCRdb keeps only in-frame clonotypes and omits some of them. Of about 120,000 clones listed, around nine tenths are singletons. The source material was peripheral blood, sampled on day 0 of AZD1222 vaccination. The chain has TRBV9 and TRBJ2-2; 8 nucleotides match TRBD1. This clonotype originated in an adult in good health. The DNA for the CDR3 is TGTGCCAGCAGCGGGAGGGGCAGGGGGCTTGCTGGGGAGCTGTTTTTT. Its translation is CASSGRGRGLAGELFF. The whole variable domain, remainder taken from reference TRBV9 and TRBJ2-2, is DSGVTQTPKHLITATGQRVTLRCSPRSGDLSVYWYQQSLDQGLQFLIQYYNGEERAKGNILERFSAQQFPDLHSELNLSSLELGDSALYFCASSGRGRGLAGELFFGEGSRLTVL.